The following is a TCR beta chain sequence with its context. The antigen is not known. This entry belongs to a study of cytomegalovirus exposure and HLA in healthy donors. Study summary: Out of 150 million to 200 million T cells, an earlier analysis found some 110 million unique TCR beta sequences in total. Study-level points and caveats: Later analysis found that TCR beta chains associated with HLA were more clonally expanded than other, equally common chains.

PCR involved 60 Vbeta and 13 Jbeta primers. Repertoires were generated with immunoSEQ multiplex PCR, while TCRdb's copy carries only in-frame clones and drops some. The sample consists of roughly 140,000 clones, about 80% of them appearing once. CDR3 length: 16 residues. Unmatched junction bases numbered 7, after V lost 4 bases and J lost 4 bases. The germline V gene encodes CDR1 LGHNA and CDR2 YNFKEQ. Sequencing was carried out using PBMCs. This receptor was taken from a man aged 40-49 years in good health and CMV-seropositive. This chain uses TRBV4-2 with TRBJ2-7; 13 nucleotides line up with TRBD2. The CDR3 loop is CASSPRGGLAGYEQYF. CDR3 coding DNA: TGTGCCAGCAGCCCTAGGGGGGGACTAGCGGGGTACGAGCAGTACTTC.